This entry lists 17 T cell receptor beta chains sequenced from one sample in a study of OX40 agonist ivuxolimab in advanced cancers. Sequencing used immunoSEQ multiplex PCR; TCRdb keeps in-frame clones, though not all of them. The profile shows about 64,000 clones, approximately 90% of them singletons. Sequencing was performed on CD4+ or CD8+ T cells sorted from blood, taken in a trial of the OX40 agonist ivuxolimab. These receptors originate from an adult with an advanced solid tumor such as melanoma, head and neck, liver or kidney cancer.

The rearrangement uses TRBV30 and TRBJ2-7; tentatively, D is TRBD2 (5 bases). Germline V gene data show CDR1 as GTSNPN and CDR2 as SVGIG (reference sequence). V was trimmed by 4 bases and J by 6 bases, leaving 13 bases between them. There are 12 residues in the CDR3. CDR3 region: CAWNPGVFEQYF. CDR3 sequence (DNA): TGTGCCTGGAACCCCGGGGTCTTCGAGCAGTACTTC.

CDR3 protein: CASSPRTVSYEQYF. The CDR3 DNA reads as TGTGCCAGCAGCCCAAGGACAGTCTCCTACGAGCAGTACTTC. The chain recombines TRBV6-5 with TRBJ2-7, with D possibly TRBD1 on 6 matching bases. V was cut by 6 bases and J by 0 bases, with 12 bases left in between. In germline, CDR1 is MNHEY, CDR2 SVGAGI. The CDR3 is made up of 14 amino acids.

The V gene is TRBV28, the J gene TRBJ2-7; TRBD1 matches 7 bases. The germline V gene encodes CDR1 MDHEN and CDR2 SYDVKM. This CDR3 has 14 amino acids. V was clipped by 4 bases and J by 0 bases; unmatched bases: 3. The CDR3 is CASSSGGPSYEQYF. CDR3 nucleotide sequence: TGTGCCAGCAGTTCAGGGGGACCCTCCTACGAGCAGTACTTC.

The genes are TRBV5-6 and TRBJ1-1; 7 nucleotides match TRBD1. Looked up from germline, CDR1 is SGHDT and CDR2 is YYEEEE. Unmatched junction bases numbered 4, after V lost 4 bases and J lost 1 base. The CDR3 has 14 amino acids. The CDR3 loop is CASSTGQSNTEAFF. CDR3 DNA sequence: TGTGCCAGCAGCACGGGACAGTCGAACACTGAAGCTTTCTTT.

The V and J genes are TRBV7-2 and TRBJ2-2; D not certain. The CDR3 length is 14 residues. The germline V gene encodes CDR1 SGHTA and CDR2 FQGNSA. The V gene lost 4 bases and the J gene lost 7 bases, with 13 bases spanning the gap. The CDR3 protein is CASSSSHRGGELFF. Written as DNA, the CDR3 is TGTGCCAGCAGCTCCTCTCATAGAGGCGGGGAGCTGTTTTTT.

This clone came up once. The chain recombines TRBV27 with TRBJ2-7; 11 positions agree with TRBD1. From germline, CDR1 is MNHEY and CDR2 SMNVEV (reference sequence). V trimming: 7 bases; J trimming: 3 bases; junction bases outside the gene matches: 5. The CDR3 consists of 14 residues. The CDR3 DNA reads TGTGCCAGCAAAACCGGGACAGGGGGCTACGAGCAGTACTTC. Amino acids: CASKTGTGGYEQYF.

The rearrangement links TRBV5-1 to TRBJ2-7; the D gene is possibly TRBD1 (6 bases). The CDR3 runs 14 residues. V was shortened by 0 bases and J by 4 bases, with 11 bases between the two germline ends. CDR1 SGHRS and CDR2 YFSETQ come from the germline V gene. CDR3 sequence (DNA): TGCGCCAGCAGCTTGGTGGGGACACCATACGAGCAGTACTTC. This gives the protein CASSLVGTPYEQYF.

This clone was seen a single time. The chain recombines TRBV30 with TRBJ2-7, with D tentatively TRBD2 (5 bases). Germline values: CDR1 GTSNPN, CDR2 SVGIG (reference sequence). V was cut by 0 bases and J by 4 bases, with 13 bases left in between. The CDR3 contains 14 residues. This CDR3 reads CAWSVREGVYEQYF. For the CDR3, the DNA is TGTGCCTGGAGTGTACGAGAGGGAGTGTACGAGCAGTACTTC. The full variable domain, its missing parts supplied by reference TRBV30 and TRBJ2-7, is SQTIHQWPATLVQPVGSPLSLECTVEGTSNPNLYWYRQAAGRGLQLLFYSVGIGQISSEVPQNLSASRPQDRQFILSSKKLLLSDSGFYLCAWSVREGVYEQYFGPGTRLTVT.

V usage is TRBV5-1 and J usage is TRBJ2-7; TRBD2 agrees at 11 bases. J gave up 3 bases and V 3 bases, and 5 bases lay outside the gene matches. Germline values: CDR1 SGHRS, CDR2 YFSETQ. This CDR3 comprises 15 residues. CDR3 coding DNA: TGCGCCAGCAGCTCAGGGACTAGCGGAGGCTACGAGCAGTACTTC. This sequence encodes CASSSGTSGGYEQYF.

The V gene is TRBV28, the J gene TRBJ1-1, with 8 bases that match TRBD1. The length of the CDR3 is 15 residues. Trimming removed 6 bases from V and 2 bases from J; junction bases left unmatched: 8. Germline V lookup: CDR1 MDHEN, CDR2 SYDVKM. CDR3 sequence reads: CASRLPTGVNTEAFF. Here the CDR3 DNA reads TGTGCCAGCAGACTTCCGACAGGGGTTAACACTGAAGCTTTCTTT.

The rearrangement joins TRBV7-9 to TRBJ2-7; 7 bases map to TRBD2. This CDR3 spans 13 amino acids. Germline assignment: CDR1 SEHNR and CDR2 FQNEAQ (reference sequence). The junction had 8 bases not matched to a gene; V was cut back by 8 bases and J by 4 bases. CDR3 amino acids: CASRAGVGYEQYF. The CDR3 nucleotides read TGTGCCAGCCGGGCGGGAGTTGGGTACGAGCAGTACTTC.

This chain's CDR3 is CASSPRVDGQYF. As DNA, the CDR3 is TGCGCCAGCAGCCCCCGGGTAGATGGGCAGTACTTC. This chain uses TRBV5-1 with TRBJ2-7; no clear D. Looked up from germline, CDR1 is SGHRS and CDR2 is YFSETQ. The CDR3 contains 12 residues. V gave up 4 bases and J gave up 9 bases, with 14 bases separating them.

CDR3 amino acids: CASSEGRGDTEAFF. CDR3 coding DNA: TGTGCCAGCAGTGAAGGCAGGGGGGACACTGAAGCTTTCTTT. The rearrangement joins TRBV2 to TRBJ1-1; TRBD1 matches 7 bases. Germline CDR1 is SNHLY and CDR2 is FYNNEI. With 1 base clipped from V and 3 bases from J, the junction kept 2 bases outside the gene matches. The CDR3 contains 14 residues.

The J gene is TRBJ2-5, the V gene TRBV2, with 8 bases lining up with TRBD2. Germline V gene data show CDR1 as SNHLY and CDR2 as FYNNEI. This CDR3 is built from 15 residues. The V and J ends lost 4 bases and 2 bases, in that order; junction bases with no gene match: 6. The CDR3 bases are TGTGCCAGCAGTGGTACTAGCGGAGTACAAGAGACCCAGTACTTC. Its protein product is CASSGTSGVQETQYF. Together with reference TRBV2 and TRBJ2-5, the CDR3 gives the full variable domain: EPEVTQTPSHQVTQMGQEVILRCVPISNHLYFYWYRQILGQKVEFLVSFYNNEISEKSEIFDDQFSVERPDGSNFTLKIRSTKLEDSAMYFCASSGTSGVQETQYFGPGTRLLVL.

The J gene is TRBJ1-5, the V gene TRBV19; possibly TRBD1 for D (5 bases). The germline V gene encodes CDR1 LNHDA and CDR2 SQIVND (reference sequence). The CDR3 totals 16 residues. V dropped 5 bases and J dropped 0 bases, with 14 bases sitting between them. As DNA, the CDR3 is TGTGCCAGTAGTCCAAGACAGACATATAGCAATCAGCCCCAGCATTTT. It encodes CASSPRQTYSNQPQHF.

The rearrangement links TRBV12-5 to TRBJ2-7; D could derive from TRBD1 or TRBD2 (6 bases each). This CDR3 has 16 amino acids. V shed 0 bases and J shed 0 bases, with 12 bases lying between them. Per the germline V gene, CDR1 is LGHNT and CDR2 is FRNRAP. The CDR3 loop reads CASGLVTGASSYEQYF. CDR3 sequence (DNA): TGTGCTAGTGGTTTGGTGACGGGGGCCAGCTCCTACGAGCAGTACTTC.

The rearrangement uses TRBV5-6 and TRBJ1-4; the D is unclear. The CDR3 has 13 amino acids. CDR1 is SGHDT and CDR2 is YYEEEE in the germline V gene. The V gene lost 2 bases and the J gene lost 8 bases, with 10 bases spanning the gap. CDR3: CASSFAAGEKLFF. In DNA form, the CDR3 reads TGTGCCAGCAGCTTCGCAGCCGGGGAAAAACTGTTTTTT.